This is a list of T cell receptor beta chains from one sample in a study of blood T cell repertoires in COVID-19. Measured with immunoSEQ multiplex PCR; TCRdb has only the in-frame clones, and not every one. The sample records a few hundred thousand clones, about 87% being singletons. Material: PBMCs or T cells enriched from blood (not recorded which). Source of these receptors: a woman between 50 and 59 years old who had recovered from COVID-19. CDR3s include the opening cysteine and the closing phenylalanine or tryptophan. D genes are given only for firm matches. Rows may omit the clone size; those that give it use once, few, many or a size class.

V	length	J	size	D	CDR3	DNA
TRBV4-3	15	TRBJ2-5	.	.	CASSPATGAGETQYF	TGCGCCAGCAGCCCGGCTACAGGGGCGGGGGAGACCCAGTACTTC
TRBV19	19	TRBJ1-5	once	.	CASSIGDQQKFYSNQPQHF	TGTGCCAGTAGTATAGGTGACCAACAGAAATTTTATAGCAATCAGCCCCAGCATTTT
TRBV7-2	15	TRBJ1-1	.	TRBD1	CASSTGQARITEAFF	TGTGCCAGCAGCACCGGACAGGCTCGTATCACTGAAGCTTTCTTT
TRBV2	13	TRBJ1-1	once	.	CASGREVSSEAFF	TGTGCCAGTGGGCGGGAGGTGAGTTCTGAAGCTTTCTTT
TRBV7-9	17	TRBJ2-3	.	TRBD1	CASSLGGTGGSRDTQYF	TGTGCCAGCAGCTTAGGTGGGACAGGGGGCTCAAGGGATACGCAGTATTTT
TRBV27	15	TRBJ2-7	.	TRBD1	CASRITGGGSYEQYF	TGTGCCAGCAGAATAACAGGGGGCGGGTCCTACGAGCAGTACTTC
TRBV30	12	TRBJ2-3	.	.	CAWSVVVDTQYF	TGTGCCTGGAGCGTTGTTGTAGATACGCAGTATTTT
TRBV11-2	15	TRBJ2-6	.	.	CASSLVRSGANVLTF	TGTGCCAGCAGCTTAGTTCGCTCTGGGGCCAACGTCCTGACTTTC
TRBV3-1/TRBV3-2	14	TRBJ1-1	few	TRBD1	CASSRDRGRTEAFF	TGTGCCAGCAGCCGGGACAGGGGAAGGACTGAAGCTTTCTTT
TRBV7-3	15	TRBJ2-1	.	.	CASSSGTSSYNEQFF	TGTGCCAGCAGCTCTGGTACTAGCTCCTACAATGAGCAGTTCTTC
TRBV5-1	14	TRBJ2-7	once	.	CASSPREGAYEQYF	TGCGCCAGCAGCCCTCGTGAAGGGGCCTACGAGCAGTACTTC
TRBV2	13	TRBJ2-1	.	TRBD2	CASSDGTSDEQFF	TGTGCCAGCAGTGACGGGACTAGTGATGAGCAGTTCTTC
TRBV20-1	14	TRBJ2-1	.	TRBD2	CSASFALARNEQFF	TGCAGTGCTAGTTTTGCACTAGCGCGCAATGAGCAGTTCTTC
TRBV7-3	13	TRBJ2-1	.	.	CASSLQGRTEQFF	TGTGCCAGCAGCTTACAGGGTAGGACTGAGCAGTTCTTC
TRBV28	13	TRBJ1-2	once	.	CASSLFSGAVTTF	TGTGCCAGCAGTTTATTCAGTGGGGCCGTGACCACGTTC
TRBV6-5	15	TRBJ2-7	.	.	CASSYSPRQADEQYF	TGTGCCAGCAGTTACTCCCCAAGGCAGGCCGACGAGCAGTACTTC
TRBV7-2	16	TRBJ1-2	.	TRBD1	CASSSGQGAWNYGYTF	TGTGCCAGCAGCTCGGGACAGGGGGCTTGGAACTATGGCTACACCTTC
TRBV19	16	TRBJ2-7	.	.	CASSIRGTGSVGEQYF	TGTGCCAGTAGTATAAGGGGAACCGGGTCAGTCGGCGAGCAGTACTTC
TRBV11-2	16	TRBJ1-3	.	.	CASSPILGGSGNTIYF	TGTGCCAGCAGCCCCATACTAGGGGGTTCTGGAAACACCATATATTTT
TRBV6-4	13	TRBJ2-1	.	.	CASTRTRYNEQFF	TGTGCCAGCACACGGACACGTTACAATGAGCAGTTCTTC
TRBV4-1	14	TRBJ1-3	.	.	CASSQDNSGNTIYF	TGCGCCAGCAGCCAAGACAACTCTGGAAACACCATATATTTT
TRBV27	15	TRBJ1-2	.	.	CASSLSKGIGYGYTF	TGTGCCAGCAGTTTATCGAAGGGGATTGGCTATGGCTACACCTTC
TRBV30	12	TRBJ1-1	.	.	CAWSVDTVEAFF	TGTGCCTGGAGTGTGGATACAGTTGAAGCTTTCTTT
TRBV21-1	14	TRBJ2-1	.	.	CACGTGTSSTEQFF	TGTGCCTGTGGAACCGGGACTTCAAGCACTGAGCAGTTCTTC
TRBV19	15	TRBJ2-7	.	.	CASSPWSGSSYEQYF	TGTGCCAGTAGCCCATGGTCGGGGAGCTCCTACGAGCAGTACTTC
TRBV5-8	16	TRBJ1-5	.	TRBD1	CASSFGTGRGDQPQHF	TGTGCCAGCAGCTTTGGGACAGGGCGCGGGGATCAGCCCCAGCATTTT
TRBV15	13	TRBJ1-1	.	TRBD1	CATSSGQGPEAFF	TGTGCCACCAGCAGTGGACAGGGGCCTGAAGCTTTCTTT
TRBV28	15	TRBJ1-1	.	.	CASSFPGATNTEAFF	TGTGCCAGCAGTTTTCCAGGGGCCACTAACACTGAAGCTTTCTTT
TRBV2	14	TRBJ1-4	.	.	CASKGLATNEKLFF	TGTGCCAGCAAGGGGCTTGCAACTAATGAAAAACTGTTTTTT
TRBV7-2	15	TRBJ1-5	few	.	CASSSKGVSNQPQHF	TGTGCCAGCAGCTCCAAGGGGGTTAGCAATCAGCCCCAGCATTTT
TRBV9	13	TRBJ2-5	.	.	CASSPGGLETQYF	TGTGCCAGCAGTCCAGGGGGGTTGGAGACCCAGTACTTC